The clone carrying this T cell receptor (beta chain) was counted many times. Its antigen remains unknown. For Graves' hyperthyroidism to be stable, ophthalmopathy could not progress within 18 months. Those patients with uncontrolled infection, other autoimmune disease, pregnancy or lactation were excluded. The source of the sample is a study of T cells in Graves' hyperthyroidism and ophthalmopathy. Germline V CDR1 and CDR2: SGHRS, YFSETQ. The CDR3 extends over 14 amino acids. V was trimmed by 3 bases and J by 3 bases, leaving 11 bases between them. Study-wide results and caveats: Prediction of ophthalmopathy progression came a median approximately 6.5 months pre-onset. Among thyroid clonotypes expanded above 0.001, most also appeared in blood.

Amplified TCR beta CDR3 regions came from RNA transcripts. In the first-round RT-PCR of the TCR CDR3, the HTBI primer set was used. Each CDR3 protein gets one entry after TCRdb re-called the multiplex PCR reads with MiXCR. The sample holds more than 500,000 distinct CDR3 sequences, about 15% seen once. The clonotype originates from a woman aged 40 to 49 with Graves' hyperthyroidism. Specimen: blood. The V gene is TRBV5-1, the J gene TRBJ2-3, with D possibly TRBD2 on 5 matching bases. The CDR3 sequence: CASSSKEVTDTQYF. DNA for the CDR3: TGCGCCAGCAGCTCCAAGGAGGTTACAGATACGCAGTATTTT. Supplemented by reference TRBV5-1 and TRBJ2-3, the full variable domain reads KAGVTQTPRYLIKTRGQQVTLSCSPISGHRSVSWYQQTPGQGLQFLFEYFSETQRNKGNFPGRFSGRQFSNSRSEMNVSTLELGDSALYLCASSSKEVTDTQYFGPGTRLTVL.